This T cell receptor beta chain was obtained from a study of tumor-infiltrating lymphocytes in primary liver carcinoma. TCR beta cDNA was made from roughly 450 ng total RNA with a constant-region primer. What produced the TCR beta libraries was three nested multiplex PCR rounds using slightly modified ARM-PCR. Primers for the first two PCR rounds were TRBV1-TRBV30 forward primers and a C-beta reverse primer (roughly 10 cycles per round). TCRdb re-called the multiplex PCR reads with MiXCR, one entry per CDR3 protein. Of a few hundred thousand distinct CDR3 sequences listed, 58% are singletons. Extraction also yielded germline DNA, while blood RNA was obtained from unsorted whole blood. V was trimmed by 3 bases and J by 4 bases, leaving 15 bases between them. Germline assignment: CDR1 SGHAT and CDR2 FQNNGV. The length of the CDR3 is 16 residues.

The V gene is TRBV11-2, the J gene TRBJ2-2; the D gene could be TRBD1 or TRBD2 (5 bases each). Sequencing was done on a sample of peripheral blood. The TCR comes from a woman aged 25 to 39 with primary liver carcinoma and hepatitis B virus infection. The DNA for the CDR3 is TGTGCCAGCAGCTTTACCGTGAGGGGTAGCACCGGGGAGCTGTTTTTT. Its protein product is CASSFTVRGSTGELFF.